This T cell receptor (beta chain) was identified in a study of identical twins. TCRdb re-called the 5' RACE reads through MiXCR, storing one row per CDR3 protein. Of around 1.7 million distinct CDR3 sequences listed, more than 30% are singletons. This clonotype has just a few counts. Its specificity is not known. Study-level points and caveats: Within beta out-of-frame sequences, the excess sharing observed between twins was weaker.

Among all donors, each was a healthy Caucasian. The sequenced material came from cord blood. The sequence was obtained from a newborn girl in good health.

CDR3 in DNA: TGTGCCAGCAGCCAATTTATCGGACAGGGTCCTTACTCTGGGGCCAACGTCCTGACTTTC. It is translated as CASSQFIGQGPYSGANVLTF. V usage is TRBV5-6 and J usage is TRBJ2-6, with TRBD1 matching 8 bases. V lost 4 bases and J lost 0; bases outside the gene matches: 15. CDR1 and CDR2 from the germline V gene are SGHDT and YYEEEE. There are 20 residues in the CDR3. Full variable domain (outside the CDR3, taken from reference TRBV5-6 and TRBJ2-6): DAGVTQSPTHLIKTRGQQVTLRCSPKSGHDTVSWYQQALGQGPQFIFQYYEEEERQRGNFPDRFSGHQFPNYSSELNVNALLLGDSALYLCASSQFIGQGPYSGANVLTFGAGSRLTVL.